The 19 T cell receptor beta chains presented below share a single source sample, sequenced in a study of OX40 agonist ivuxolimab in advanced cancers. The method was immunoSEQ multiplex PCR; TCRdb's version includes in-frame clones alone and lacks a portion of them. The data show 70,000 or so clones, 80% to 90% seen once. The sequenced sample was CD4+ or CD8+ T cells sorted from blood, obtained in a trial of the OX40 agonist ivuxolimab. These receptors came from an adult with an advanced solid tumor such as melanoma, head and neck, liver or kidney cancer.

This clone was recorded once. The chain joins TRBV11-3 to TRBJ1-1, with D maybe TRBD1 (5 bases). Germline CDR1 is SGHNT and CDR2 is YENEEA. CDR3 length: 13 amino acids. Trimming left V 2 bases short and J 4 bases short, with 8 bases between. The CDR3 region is CASSLTGVTEAFF. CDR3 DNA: TGTGCCAGCAGCTTAACGGGGGTCACTGAAGCTTTCTTT.

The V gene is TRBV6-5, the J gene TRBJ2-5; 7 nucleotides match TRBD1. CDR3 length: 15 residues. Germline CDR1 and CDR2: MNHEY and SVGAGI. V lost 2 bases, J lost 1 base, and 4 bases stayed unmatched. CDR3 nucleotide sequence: TGTGCCAGCAGTTACACAAACAGGGGCCAAGAGACCCAGTACTTC. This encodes CASSYTNRGQETQYF.

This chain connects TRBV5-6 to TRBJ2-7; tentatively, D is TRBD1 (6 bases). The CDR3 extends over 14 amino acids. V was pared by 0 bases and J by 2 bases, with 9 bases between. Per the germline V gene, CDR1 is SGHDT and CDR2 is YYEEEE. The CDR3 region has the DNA TGTGCCAGCAGCTTGGGGACAGAAGCCTACGAGCAGTACTTC. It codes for CASSLGTEAYEQYF.

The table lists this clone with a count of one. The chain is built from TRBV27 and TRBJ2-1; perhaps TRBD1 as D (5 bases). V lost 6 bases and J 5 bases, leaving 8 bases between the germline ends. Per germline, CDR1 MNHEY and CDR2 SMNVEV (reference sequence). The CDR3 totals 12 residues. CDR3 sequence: CASRDTHNEQFF. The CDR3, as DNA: TGTGCCAGCAGGGACACCCACAATGAGCAGTTCTTC.

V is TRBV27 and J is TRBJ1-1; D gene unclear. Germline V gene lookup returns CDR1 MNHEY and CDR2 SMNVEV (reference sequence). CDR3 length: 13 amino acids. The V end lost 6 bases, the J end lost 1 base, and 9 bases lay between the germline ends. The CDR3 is CASSYQENTEAFF. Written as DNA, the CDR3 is TGTGCCAGCAGCTATCAAGAGAACACTGAAGCTTTCTTT.

CDR3: CASSPTGWDDEQFF. The CDR3 region has the DNA TGTGCCAGCAGTCCGACAGGCTGGGATGATGAGCAGTTCTTC. The chain joins TRBV28 to TRBJ2-1; D might be TRBD1 (6 bases). V lost 5 bases, J lost 8 bases, and 16 bases lay in between. In germline, CDR1 is MDHEN, CDR2 SYDVKM. The CDR3 totals 14 residues.

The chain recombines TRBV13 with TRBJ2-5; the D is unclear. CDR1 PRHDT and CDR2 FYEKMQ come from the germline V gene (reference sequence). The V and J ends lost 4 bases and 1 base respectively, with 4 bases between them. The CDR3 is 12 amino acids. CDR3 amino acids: CASSWGQETQYF. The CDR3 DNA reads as TGTGCCAGCAGCTGGGGCCAAGAGACCCAGTACTTC.

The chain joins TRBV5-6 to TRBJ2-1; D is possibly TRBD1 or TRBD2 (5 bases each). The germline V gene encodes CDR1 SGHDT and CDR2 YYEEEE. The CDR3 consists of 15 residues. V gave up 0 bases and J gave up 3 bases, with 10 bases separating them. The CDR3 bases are TGTGCCAGCAGCTTGGGTGGGGGAAACTACAATGAGCAGTTCTTC. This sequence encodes CASSLGGGNYNEQFF.

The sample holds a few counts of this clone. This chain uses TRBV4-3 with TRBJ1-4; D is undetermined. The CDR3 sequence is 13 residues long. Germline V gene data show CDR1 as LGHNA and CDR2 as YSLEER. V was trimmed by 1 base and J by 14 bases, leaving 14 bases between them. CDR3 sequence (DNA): TGCGCCAGCAGCCAAGCGGGTCGATTTGGGCTGTTTTTT. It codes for CASSQAGRFGLFF.

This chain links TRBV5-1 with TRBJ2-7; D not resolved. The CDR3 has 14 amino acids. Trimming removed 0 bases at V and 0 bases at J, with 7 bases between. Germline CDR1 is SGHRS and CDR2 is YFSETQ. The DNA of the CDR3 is TGCGCCAGCAGCTTGGCGGGCAGCTCCTACGAGCAGTACTTC. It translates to CASSLAGSSYEQYF.

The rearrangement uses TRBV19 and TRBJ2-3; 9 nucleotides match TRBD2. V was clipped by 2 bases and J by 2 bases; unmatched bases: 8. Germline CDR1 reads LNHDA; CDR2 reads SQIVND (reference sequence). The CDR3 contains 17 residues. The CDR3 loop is CASSIQSGGPPTDTQYF. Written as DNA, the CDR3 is TGTGCCAGTAGTATACAAAGCGGGGGGCCTCCCACAGATACGCAGTATTTT.

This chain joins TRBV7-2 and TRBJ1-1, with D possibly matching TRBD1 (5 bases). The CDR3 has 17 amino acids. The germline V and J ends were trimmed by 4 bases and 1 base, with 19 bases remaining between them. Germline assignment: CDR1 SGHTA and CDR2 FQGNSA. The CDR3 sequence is CASSSGAGGPWNTEAFF. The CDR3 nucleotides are TGTGCCAGCAGCTCCGGGGCAGGTGGGCCTTGGAACACTGAAGCTTTCTTT.

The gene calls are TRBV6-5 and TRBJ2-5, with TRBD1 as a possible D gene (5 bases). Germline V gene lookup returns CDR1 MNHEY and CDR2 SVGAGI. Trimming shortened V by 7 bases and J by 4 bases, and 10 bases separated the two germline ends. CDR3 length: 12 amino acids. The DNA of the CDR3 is TGTGCCAGCACCCACAGGAGAGAGACCCAGTACTTC. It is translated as CASTHRRETQYF.

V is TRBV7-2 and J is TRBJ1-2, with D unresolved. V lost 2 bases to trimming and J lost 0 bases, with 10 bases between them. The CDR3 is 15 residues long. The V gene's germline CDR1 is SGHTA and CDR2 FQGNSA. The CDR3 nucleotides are TGTGCCAGCAGCTTATACAAGGGAGCTAACTATGGCTACACCTTC. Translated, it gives CASSLYKGANYGYTF.

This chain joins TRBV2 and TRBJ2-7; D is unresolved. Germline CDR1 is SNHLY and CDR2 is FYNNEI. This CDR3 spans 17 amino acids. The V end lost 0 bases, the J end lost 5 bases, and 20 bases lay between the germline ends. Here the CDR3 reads CASSEAMDDTLQNEQYF. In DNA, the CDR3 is TGTGCCAGCAGTGAAGCGATGGACGACACCCTACAGAACGAGCAGTACTTC. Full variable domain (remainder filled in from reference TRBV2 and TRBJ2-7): EPEVTQTPSHQVTQMGQEVILRCVPISNHLYFYWYRQILGQKVEFLVSFYNNEISEKSEIFDDQFSVERPDGSNFTLKIRSTKLEDSAMYFCASSEAMDDTLQNEQYFGPGTRLTVT.

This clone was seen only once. CDR3 bases: TGTGCCAGCAGCCCAAGGGGGGGACCTGGCTACACCTTC. Translation: CASSPRGGPGYTF. The J gene is TRBJ1-2, the V gene TRBV11-1; possibly TRBD1 for D (6 bases). Between the trimmed V and J ends, which lost 5 bases and 7 bases, there was a span of 14 bases. Looked up from germline, CDR1 is SGHAT and CDR2 is FQDESV (reference sequence). The CDR3 length is 13 residues.

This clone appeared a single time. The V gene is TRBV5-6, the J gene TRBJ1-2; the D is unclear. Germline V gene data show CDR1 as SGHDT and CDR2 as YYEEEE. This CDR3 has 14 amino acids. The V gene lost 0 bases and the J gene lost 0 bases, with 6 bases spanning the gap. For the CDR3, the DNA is TGTGCCAGCAGCTTGGTAGGGACTAACTATGGCTACACCTTC. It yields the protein CASSLVGTNYGYTF.

The CDR3 region is CASTTGRGLYQPQHF. CDR3 DNA: TGTGCCAGTACCACGGGCAGGGGGCTTTATCAGCCCCAGCATTTT. This chain connects TRBV19 to TRBJ1-5; 8 bases align to TRBD1. There are 15 residues in the CDR3. V shed 7 bases, J shed 5 bases, and the junction held 10 bases outside the gene matches. Germline CDR1 reads LNHDA; CDR2 reads SQIVND (reference sequence).

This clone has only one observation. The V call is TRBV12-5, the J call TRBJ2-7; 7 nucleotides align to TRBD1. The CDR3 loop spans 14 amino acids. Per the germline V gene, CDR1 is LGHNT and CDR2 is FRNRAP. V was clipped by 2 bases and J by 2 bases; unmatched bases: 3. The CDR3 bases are TGTGCTAGTGGTTTGTTAGGGGGCACCTACGAGCAGTACTTC. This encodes CASGLLGGTYEQYF. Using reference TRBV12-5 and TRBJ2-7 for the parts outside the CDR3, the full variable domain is DARVTQTPRHKVTEMGQEVTMRCQPILGHNTVFWYRQTMMQGLELLAYFRNRAPLDDSGMPKDRFSAEMPDATLATLKIQPSEPRDSAVYFCASGLLGGTYEQYFGPGTRLTVT.